This T cell receptor (beta chain) comes out of a study of blood T cell repertoires in COVID-19. Here immunoSEQ multiplex PCR was the method, and the copy in TCRdb shows in-frame clones only, minus some. The data show 120,000 or so clones, around nine tenths seen once. This CDR3 contains 14 residues. Germline values: CDR1 SGHRS, CDR2 YFSETQ. V was cut by 4 bases and J by 4 bases, with 14 bases left in between. The receptor was isolated from a man aged 45-65 years with acute or convalescent COVID-19. This rearrangement joins TRBV5-1 to TRBJ1-1, with D tentatively TRBD1 (5 bases). The sample taken for sequencing was peripheral blood. The CDR3, as DNA: TGCGCCAGCAGCCAAATCCAGGGAGGCACTGAAGCTTTCTTT. It is translated as CASSQIQGGTEAFF. The complete variable domain, with remaining parts taken from reference TRBV5-1 and TRBJ1-1, reads KAGVTQTPRYLIKTRGQQVTLSCSPISGHRSVSWYQQTPGQGLQFLFEYFSETQRNKGNFPGRFSGRQFSNSRSEMNVSTLELGDSALYLCASSQIQGGTEAFFGQGTRLTVV.